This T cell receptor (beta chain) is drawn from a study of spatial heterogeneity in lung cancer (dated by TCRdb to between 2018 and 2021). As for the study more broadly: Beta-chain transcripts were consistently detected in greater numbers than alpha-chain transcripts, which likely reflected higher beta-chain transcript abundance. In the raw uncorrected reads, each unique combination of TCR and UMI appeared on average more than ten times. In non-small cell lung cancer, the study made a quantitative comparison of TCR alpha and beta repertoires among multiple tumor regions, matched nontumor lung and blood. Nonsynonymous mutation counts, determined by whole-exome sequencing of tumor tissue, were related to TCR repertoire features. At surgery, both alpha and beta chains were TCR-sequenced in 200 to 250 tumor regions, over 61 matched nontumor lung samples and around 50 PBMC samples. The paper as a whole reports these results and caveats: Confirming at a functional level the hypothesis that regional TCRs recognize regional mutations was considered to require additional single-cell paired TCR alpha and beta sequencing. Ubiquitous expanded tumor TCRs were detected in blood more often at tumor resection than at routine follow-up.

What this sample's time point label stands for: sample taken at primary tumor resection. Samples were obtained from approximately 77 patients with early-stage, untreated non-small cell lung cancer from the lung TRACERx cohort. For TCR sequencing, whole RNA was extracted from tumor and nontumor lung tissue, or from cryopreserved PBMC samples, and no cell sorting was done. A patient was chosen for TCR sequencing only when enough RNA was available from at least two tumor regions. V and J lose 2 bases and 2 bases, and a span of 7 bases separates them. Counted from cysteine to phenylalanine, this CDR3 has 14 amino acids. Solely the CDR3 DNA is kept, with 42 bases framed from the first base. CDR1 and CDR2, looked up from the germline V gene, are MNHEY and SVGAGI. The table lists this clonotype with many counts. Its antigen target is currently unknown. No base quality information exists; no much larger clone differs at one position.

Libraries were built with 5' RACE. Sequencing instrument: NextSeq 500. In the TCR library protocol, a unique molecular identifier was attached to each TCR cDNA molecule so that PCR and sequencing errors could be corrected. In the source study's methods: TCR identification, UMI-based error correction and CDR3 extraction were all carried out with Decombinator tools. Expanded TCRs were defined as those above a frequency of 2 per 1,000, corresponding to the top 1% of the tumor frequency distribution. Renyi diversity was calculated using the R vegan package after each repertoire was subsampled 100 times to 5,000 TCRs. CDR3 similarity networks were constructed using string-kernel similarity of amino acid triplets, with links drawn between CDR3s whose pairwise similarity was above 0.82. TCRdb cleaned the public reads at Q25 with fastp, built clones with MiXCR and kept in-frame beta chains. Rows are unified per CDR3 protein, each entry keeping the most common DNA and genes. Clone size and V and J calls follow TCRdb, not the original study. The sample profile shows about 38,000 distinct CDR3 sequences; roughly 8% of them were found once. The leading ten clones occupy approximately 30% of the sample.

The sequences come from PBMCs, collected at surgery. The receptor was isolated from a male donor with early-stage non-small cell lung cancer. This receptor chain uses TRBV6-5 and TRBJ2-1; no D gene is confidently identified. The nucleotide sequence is TGTGCCAGCAGTTACGGGCAGCCCTACAATGAGCAGTTCTTC. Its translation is CASSYGQPYNEQFF.